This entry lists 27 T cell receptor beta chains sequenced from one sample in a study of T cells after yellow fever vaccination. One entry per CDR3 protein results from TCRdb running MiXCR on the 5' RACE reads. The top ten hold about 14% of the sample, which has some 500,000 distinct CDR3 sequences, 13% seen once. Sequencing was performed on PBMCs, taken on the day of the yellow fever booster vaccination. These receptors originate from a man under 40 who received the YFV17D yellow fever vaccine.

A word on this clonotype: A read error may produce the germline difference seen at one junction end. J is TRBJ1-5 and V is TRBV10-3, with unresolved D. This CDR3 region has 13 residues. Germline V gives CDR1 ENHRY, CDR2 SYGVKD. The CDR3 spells CAISEASNQPQPF. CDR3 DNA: TGTGCCATCAGTGAGGCCAGCAATCAGCCCCAGCCTTTT.

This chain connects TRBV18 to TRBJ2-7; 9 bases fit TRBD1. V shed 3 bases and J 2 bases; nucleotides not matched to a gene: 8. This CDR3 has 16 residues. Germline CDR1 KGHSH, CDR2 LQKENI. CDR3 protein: CASSPSGGQGPYEQYF. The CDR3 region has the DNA TGTGCCAGCTCACCTTCGGGGGGACAGGGCCCCTACGAGCAGTACTTC.

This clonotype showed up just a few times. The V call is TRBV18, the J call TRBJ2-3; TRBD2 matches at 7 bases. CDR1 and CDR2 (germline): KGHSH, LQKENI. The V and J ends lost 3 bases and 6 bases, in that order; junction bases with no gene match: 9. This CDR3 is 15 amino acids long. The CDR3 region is CASSPASGSRDTQYF. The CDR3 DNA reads TGTGCCAGCTCACCGGCTAGCGGAAGTCGGGATACGCAGTATTTT.

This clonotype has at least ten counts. CDR3 nucleotide sequence: TGTGCCAGCAGTCCCGCGGGGAGGGGGAGTGTTGAGACCCAGTACTTC. It specifies CASSPAGRGSVETQYF. This sequence joins TRBV12-3 or TRBV12-4 and TRBJ2-5; possible D gene TRBD2, 7 bases. The CDR3 sequence is 16 residues long. V was trimmed by 5 bases and J by 5 bases, leaving 21 bases between them.

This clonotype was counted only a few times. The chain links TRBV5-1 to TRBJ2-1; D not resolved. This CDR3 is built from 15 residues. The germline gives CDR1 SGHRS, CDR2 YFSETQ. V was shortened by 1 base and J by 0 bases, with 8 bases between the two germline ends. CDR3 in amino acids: CASSLMASSYNEQFF. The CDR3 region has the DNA TGCGCCAGCAGCTTGATGGCGAGCTCCTACAATGAGCAGTTCTTC. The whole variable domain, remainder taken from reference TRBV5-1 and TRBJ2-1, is KAGVTQTPRYLIKTRGQQVTLSCSPISGHRSVSWYQQTPGQGLQFLFEYFSETQRNKGNFPGRFSGRQFSNSRSEMNVSTLELGDSALYLCASSLMASSYNEQFFGPGTRLTVL.

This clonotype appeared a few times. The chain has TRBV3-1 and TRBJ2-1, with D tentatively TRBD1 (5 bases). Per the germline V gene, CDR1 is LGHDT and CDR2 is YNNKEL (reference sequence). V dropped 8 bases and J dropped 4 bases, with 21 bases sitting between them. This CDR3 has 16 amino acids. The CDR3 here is CASGYFTGDMYNEQFF. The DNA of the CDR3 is TGTGCCAGCGGCTACTTCACAGGAGACATGTACAATGAGCAGTTCTTC.

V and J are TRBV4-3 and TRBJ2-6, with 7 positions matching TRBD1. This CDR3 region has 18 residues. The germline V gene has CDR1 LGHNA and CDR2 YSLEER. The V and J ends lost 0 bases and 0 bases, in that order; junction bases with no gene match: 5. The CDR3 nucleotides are TGCGCCAGCAGCCAAGAACAGGGGATGATCTCTGGGGCCAACGTCCTGACTTTC. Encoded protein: CASSQEQGMISGANVLTF.

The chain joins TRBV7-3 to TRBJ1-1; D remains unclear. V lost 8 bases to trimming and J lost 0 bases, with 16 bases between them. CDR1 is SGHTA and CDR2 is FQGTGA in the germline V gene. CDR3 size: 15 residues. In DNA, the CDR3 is TGTGCCAGCTCAGACGCCGGCGGAATGAACACTGAAGCTTTCTTT. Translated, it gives CASSDAGGMNTEAFF.

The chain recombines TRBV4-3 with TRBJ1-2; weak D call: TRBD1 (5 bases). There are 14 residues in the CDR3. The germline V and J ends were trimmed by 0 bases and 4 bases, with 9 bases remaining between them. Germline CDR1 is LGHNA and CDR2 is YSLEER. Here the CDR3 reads CASSQDWGSYGYTF. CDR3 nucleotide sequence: TGCGCCAGCAGCCAAGACTGGGGGTCCTATGGCTACACCTTC.

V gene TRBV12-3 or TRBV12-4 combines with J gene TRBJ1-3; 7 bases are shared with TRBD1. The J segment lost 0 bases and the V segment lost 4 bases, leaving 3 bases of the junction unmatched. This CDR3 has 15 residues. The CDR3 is CASSSDRLSGNTIYF. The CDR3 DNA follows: TGTGCCAGCAGTTCGGACAGGCTCTCTGGAAACACCATATATTTT.

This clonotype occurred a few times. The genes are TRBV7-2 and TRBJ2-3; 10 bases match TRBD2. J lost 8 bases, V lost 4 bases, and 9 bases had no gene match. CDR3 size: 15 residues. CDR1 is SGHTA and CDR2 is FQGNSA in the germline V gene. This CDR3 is CASSSAGGLVGTQYF. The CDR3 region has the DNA TGTGCCAGCAGCTCAGCGGGAGGGCTTGTGGGTACGCAGTATTTT.

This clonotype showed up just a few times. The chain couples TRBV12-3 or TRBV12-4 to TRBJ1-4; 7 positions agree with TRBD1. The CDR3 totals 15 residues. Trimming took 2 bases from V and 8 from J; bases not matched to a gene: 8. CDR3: CASSLPQGRREKLFF. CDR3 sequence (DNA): TGTGCCAGCAGTTTACCACAGGGGCGCCGGGAAAAACTGTTTTTT.

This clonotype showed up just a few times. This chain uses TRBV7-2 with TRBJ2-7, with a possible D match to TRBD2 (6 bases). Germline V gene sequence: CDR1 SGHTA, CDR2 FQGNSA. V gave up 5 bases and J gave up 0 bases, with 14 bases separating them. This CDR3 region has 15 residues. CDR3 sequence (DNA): TGTGCCAGCAGCCCCATGGCGGGACGCTCCTACGAGCAGTACTTC. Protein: CASSPMAGRSYEQYF.

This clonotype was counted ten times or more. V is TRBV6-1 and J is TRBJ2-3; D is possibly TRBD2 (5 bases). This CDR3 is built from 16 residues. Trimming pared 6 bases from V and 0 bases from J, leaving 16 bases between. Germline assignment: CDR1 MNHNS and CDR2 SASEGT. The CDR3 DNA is TGTGCCAGCAGCCGACTACCAGCGCCAAGCACAGATACGCAGTATTTT. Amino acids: CASSRLPAPSTDTQYF.

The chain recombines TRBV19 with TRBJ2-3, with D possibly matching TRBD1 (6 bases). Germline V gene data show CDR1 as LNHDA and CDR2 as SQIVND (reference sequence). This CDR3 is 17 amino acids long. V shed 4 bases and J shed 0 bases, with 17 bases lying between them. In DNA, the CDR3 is TGTGCCAGTAGTAGAGGGACATGGATTTCTAGCACAGATACGCAGTATTTT. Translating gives CASSRGTWISSTDTQYF.

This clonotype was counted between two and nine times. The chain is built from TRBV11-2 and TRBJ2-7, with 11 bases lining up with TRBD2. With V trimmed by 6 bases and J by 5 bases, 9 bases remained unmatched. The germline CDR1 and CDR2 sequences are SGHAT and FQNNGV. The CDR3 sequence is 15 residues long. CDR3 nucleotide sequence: TGTGCCAGCAGACCCGGGACTAGCGGCATAAACGAGCAGTACTTC. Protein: CASRPGTSGINEQYF. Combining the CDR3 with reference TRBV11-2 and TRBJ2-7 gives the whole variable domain EAGVAQSPRYKIIEKRQSVAFWCNPISGHATLYWYQQILGQGPKLLIQFQNNGVVDDSQLPKDRFSAERLKGVDSTLKIQPAKLEDSAVYLCASRPGTSGINEQYFGPGTRLTVT.

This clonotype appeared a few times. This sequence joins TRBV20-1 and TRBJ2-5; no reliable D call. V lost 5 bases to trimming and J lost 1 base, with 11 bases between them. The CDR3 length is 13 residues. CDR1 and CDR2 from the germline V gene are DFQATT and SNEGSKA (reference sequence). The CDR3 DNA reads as TGCAGTGCTTGGCTTTCGAGCCAAGAGACCCAGTACTTC. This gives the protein CSAWLSSQETQYF.

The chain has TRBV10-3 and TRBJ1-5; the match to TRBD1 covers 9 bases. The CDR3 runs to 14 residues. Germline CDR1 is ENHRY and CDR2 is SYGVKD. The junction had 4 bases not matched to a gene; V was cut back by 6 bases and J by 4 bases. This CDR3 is CAISQDRGNQPQHF. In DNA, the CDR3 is TGTGCCATCAGCCAGGACAGGGGAAATCAGCCCCAGCATTTT.

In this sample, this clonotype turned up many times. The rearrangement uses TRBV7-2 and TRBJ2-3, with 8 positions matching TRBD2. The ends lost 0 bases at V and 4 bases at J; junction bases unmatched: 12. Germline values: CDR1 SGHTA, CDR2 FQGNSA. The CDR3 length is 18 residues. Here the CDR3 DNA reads TGTGCCAGCAGCTTAGCGCTCCCCAGCGGGGGTAGGGCAGATACGCAGTATTTT. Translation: CASSLALPSGGRADTQYF.

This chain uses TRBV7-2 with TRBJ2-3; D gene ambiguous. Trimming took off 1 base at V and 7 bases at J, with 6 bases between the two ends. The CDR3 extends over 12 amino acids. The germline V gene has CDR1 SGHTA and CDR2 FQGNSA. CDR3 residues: CASSLVGNTQYF. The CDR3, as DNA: TGTGCCAGCAGCTTAGTAGGCAATACGCAGTATTTT.

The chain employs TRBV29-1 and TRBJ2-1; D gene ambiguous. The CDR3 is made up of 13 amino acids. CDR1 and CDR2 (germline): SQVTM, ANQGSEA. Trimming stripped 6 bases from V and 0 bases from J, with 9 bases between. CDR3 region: CSVEQNSYNEQFF. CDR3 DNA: TGCAGCGTCGAACAGAACTCCTACAATGAGCAGTTCTTC.

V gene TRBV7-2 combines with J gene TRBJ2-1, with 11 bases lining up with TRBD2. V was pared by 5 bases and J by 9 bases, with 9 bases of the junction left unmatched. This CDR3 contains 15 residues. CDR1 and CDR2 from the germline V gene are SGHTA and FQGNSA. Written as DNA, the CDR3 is TGTGCCAGCAGCCAGACTAGCGGGAACAGTCCTGAGCAGTTCTTC. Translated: CASSQTSGNSPEQFF.

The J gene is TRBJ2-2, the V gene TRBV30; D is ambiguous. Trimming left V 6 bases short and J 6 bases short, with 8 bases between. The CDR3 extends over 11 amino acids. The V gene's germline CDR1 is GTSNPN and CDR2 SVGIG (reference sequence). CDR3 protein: CACGVAGELFF. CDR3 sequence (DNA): TGTGCCTGTGGGGTGGCCGGGGAGCTGTTTTTT.

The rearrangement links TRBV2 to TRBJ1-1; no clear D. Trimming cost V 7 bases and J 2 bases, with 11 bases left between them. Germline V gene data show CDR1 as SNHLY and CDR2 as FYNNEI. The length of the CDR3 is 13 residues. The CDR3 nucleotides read TGTGCCAGCACCCCTGAGTCTAACACTGAAGCTTTCTTT. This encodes CASTPESNTEAFF.

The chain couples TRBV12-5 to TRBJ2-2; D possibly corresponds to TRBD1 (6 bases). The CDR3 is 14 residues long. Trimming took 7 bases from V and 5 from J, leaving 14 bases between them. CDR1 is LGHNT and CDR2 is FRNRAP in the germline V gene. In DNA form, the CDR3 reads TGTGCTAGTGAACGCACTACAGGGACCGGGGAGCTGTTTTTT. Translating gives CASERTTGTGELFF.

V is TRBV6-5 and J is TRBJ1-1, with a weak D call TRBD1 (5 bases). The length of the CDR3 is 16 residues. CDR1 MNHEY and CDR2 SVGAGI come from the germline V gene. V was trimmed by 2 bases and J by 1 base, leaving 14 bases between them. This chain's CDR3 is CASSYDSSPKNTEAFF. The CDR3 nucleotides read TGTGCCAGCAGTTACGACAGTAGTCCAAAGAACACTGAAGCTTTCTTT.

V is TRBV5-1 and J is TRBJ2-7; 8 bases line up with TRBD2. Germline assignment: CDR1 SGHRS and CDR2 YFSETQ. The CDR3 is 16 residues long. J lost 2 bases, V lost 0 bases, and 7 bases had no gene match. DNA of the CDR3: TGCGCCAGCAGCTTGGTGGGAGCGGGAGCCACCTACGAGCAGTACTTC. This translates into CASSLVGAGATYEQYF. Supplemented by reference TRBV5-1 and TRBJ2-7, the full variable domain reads KAGVTQTPRYLIKTRGQQVTLSCSPISGHRSVSWYQQTPGQGLQFLFEYFSETQRNKGNFPGRFSGRQFSNSRSEMNVSTLELGDSALYLCASSLVGAGATYEQYFGPGTRLTVT.